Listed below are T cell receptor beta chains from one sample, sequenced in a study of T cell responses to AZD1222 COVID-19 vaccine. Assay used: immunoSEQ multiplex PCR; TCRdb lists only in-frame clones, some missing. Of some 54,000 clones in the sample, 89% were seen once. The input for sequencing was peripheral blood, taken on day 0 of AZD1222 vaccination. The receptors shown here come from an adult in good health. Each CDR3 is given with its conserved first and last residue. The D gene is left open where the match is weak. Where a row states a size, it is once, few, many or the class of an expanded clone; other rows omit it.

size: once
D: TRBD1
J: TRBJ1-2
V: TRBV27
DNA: TGTGCCAGCAGTCCAATAGGGTGGGACAGCCCCAGGTATGGCTACACCTTC
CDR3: CASSPIGWDSPRYGYTF

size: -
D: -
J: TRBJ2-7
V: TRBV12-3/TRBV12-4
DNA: TGTGCCAGCAGTCCGGACGGGGGCTACGAGCAGTACTTC
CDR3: CASSPDGGYEQYF

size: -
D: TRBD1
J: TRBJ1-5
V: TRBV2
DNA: TGTGCCAGCAGCGAACCTTGGGGACAGGGCATAAGAAATCAGCCCCAGCATTTT
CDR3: CASSEPWGQGIRNQPQHF

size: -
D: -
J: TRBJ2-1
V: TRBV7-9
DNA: TGTGCCAGCAGCAGTACTAGCTTAGGTGAGCAGTTCTTC
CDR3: CASSSTSLGEQFF

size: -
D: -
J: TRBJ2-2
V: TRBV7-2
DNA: TGTGCCAGCAGCTCCACTAGACAGCCAGGGGAGCTGTTTTTT
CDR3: CASSSTRQPGELFF

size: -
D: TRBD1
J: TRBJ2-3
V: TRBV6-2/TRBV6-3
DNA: TGTGCCAGCAGTTACTCTGGACAGGGGAACACAGATACGCAGTATTTT
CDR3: CASSYSGQGNTDTQYF

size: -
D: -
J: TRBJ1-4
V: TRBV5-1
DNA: TGCGCCAGCAGCTTGGCCCAGGGCGGTGGTGAAAAACTGTTTTTT
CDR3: CASSLAQGGGEKLFF

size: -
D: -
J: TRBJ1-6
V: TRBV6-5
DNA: TGTGCCAGCAGTTGGGCAGGAGACCCACCCCTCCACTTT
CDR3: CASSWAGDPPLHF

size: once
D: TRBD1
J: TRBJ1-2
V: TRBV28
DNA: TGTGCCAGCAGTACTGGACAGGGCGGACTTTATGGCTACACCTTC
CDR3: CASSTGQGGLYGYTF

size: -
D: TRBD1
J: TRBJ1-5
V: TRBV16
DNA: TGTGCCAGCAGCCAGACAGGGGGGCCTCAGCCCCAGCATTTT
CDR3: CASSQTGGPQPQHF

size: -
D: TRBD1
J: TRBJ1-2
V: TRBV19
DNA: TGTGCCAGTAGTATCGTAACAGGGGTTGGCTACACCTTC
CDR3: CASSIVTGVGYTF

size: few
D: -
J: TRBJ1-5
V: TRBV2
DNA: TGTGCCAGCAGGGGAGGGTATAGCAATCAGCCCCAGCATTTT
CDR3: CASRGGYSNQPQHF

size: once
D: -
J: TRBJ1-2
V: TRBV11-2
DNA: TGTGCCAGCAGCCCCCAGTACTATGGCTACACCTTC
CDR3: CASSPQYYGYTF

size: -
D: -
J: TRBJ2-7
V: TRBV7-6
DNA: TGTGCCAGCAGCCCTGGCCCCACGTCCTCCTACGAGCAGTACTTC
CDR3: CASSPGPTSSYEQYF

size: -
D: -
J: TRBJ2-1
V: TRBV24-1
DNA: TGTGCCACCAGTGATCGGACCGTTATTGGGGACAATGAGCAGTTCTTC
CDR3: CATSDRTVIGDNEQFF

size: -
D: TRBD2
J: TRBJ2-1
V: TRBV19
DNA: TGTGCCAGTAGTGGACTAGCGGGAGACCCACCGCCCTACAATGAGCAGTTCTTC
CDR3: CASSGLAGDPPPYNEQFF

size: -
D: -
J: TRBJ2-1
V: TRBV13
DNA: TGTGCCAGCAGCTTAGGAGTGGGGGTTAGCTACAATGAGCAGTTCTTC
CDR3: CASSLGVGVSYNEQFF

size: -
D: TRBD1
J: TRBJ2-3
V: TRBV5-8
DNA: TGTGCCAGCAGCTTGCAGGGGGCTTCCACAGATACGCAGTATTTT
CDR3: CASSLQGASTDTQYF

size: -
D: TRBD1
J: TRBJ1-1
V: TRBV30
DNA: TGTGCCTGGAGTGTACGCCCCCGCAGGACAGGGGGCTCGGTTGAAGCTTTCTTT
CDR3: CAWSVRPRRTGGSVEAFF

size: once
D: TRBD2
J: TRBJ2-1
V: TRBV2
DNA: TGTGCCAGCAACAGACTAGCGGGATTGAATGAGCAGTTCTTC
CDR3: CASNRLAGLNEQFF

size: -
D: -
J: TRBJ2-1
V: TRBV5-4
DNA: TGTGCCAGCAGCTCTACTTACAATGAGCAGTTCTTC
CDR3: CASSSTYNEQFF

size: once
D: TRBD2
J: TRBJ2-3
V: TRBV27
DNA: TGTGCCAGCAGTCTCTCTAGCGGGAGTTTGGATACGCAGTATTTT
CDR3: CASSLSSGSLDTQYF

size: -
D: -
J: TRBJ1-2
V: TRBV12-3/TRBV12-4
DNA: TGTGCCAGCAGGAGGATAGACGGTAAAACCTTCTTC
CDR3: CASRRIDGKTFF

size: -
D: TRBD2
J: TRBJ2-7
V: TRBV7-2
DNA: TGTGCCAGCAGCTACCGACTAGCGGGAGTTCACGAGCAGTACTTC
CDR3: CASSYRLAGVHEQYF

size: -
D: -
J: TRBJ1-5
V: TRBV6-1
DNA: TGTGCCAGCAGTGAGGGCCAGGGGACGATTGTGTATCAGCCCCAGCATTTT
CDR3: CASSEGQGTIVYQPQHF

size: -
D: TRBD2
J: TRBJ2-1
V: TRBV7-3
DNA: TGTGCCAGCAGCTCGGGACTAGCGGGACACAATGAGCAGTTCTTC
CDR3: CASSSGLAGHNEQFF

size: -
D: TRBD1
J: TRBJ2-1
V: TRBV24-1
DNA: TGTGCCACCGGGGAAAGCGGGACAGGGCACAATGAGCAGTTCTTC
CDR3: CATGESGTGHNEQFF

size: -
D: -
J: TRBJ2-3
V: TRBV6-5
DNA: TGTGCCAGCAGTCAAAATCCAGGGAGGACAGATACGCAGTATTTT
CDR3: CASSQNPGRTDTQYF

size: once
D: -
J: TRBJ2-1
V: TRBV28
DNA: TGTGCCAGCACCCCTCCCCCCCCGCGGGGTATCTATGAGCAGTTCTTC
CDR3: CASTPPPPRGIYEQFF

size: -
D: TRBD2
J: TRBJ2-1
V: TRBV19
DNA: TGTGCCAGTAGCCTTAGGACTAGCGGGAGTAATGAGCAGTTCTTC
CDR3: CASSLRTSGSNEQFF

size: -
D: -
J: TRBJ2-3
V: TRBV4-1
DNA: TGCGCCAGCAGCCAAGAGAGGTCCTCAACCACAGATACGCAGTATTTT
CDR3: CASSQERSSTTDTQYF

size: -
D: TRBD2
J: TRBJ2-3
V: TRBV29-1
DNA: TGCAGCGTTGAACAAGGAGGGGCCGGGAGGGCCGAAGGCACAGATACGCAGTATTTT
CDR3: CSVEQGGAGRAEGTDTQYF